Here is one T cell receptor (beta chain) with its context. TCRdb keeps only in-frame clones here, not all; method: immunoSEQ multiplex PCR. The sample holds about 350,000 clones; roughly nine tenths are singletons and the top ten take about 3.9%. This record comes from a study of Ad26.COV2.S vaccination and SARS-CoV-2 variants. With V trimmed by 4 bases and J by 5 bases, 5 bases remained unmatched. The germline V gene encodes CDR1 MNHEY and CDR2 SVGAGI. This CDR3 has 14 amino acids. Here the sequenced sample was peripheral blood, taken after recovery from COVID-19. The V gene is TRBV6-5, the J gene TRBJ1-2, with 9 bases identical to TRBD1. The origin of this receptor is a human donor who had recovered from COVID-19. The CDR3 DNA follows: TGTGCCAGCAGTTCCGGGACAGGGACGTATGGCTACACCTTC. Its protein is CASSSGTGTYGYTF.